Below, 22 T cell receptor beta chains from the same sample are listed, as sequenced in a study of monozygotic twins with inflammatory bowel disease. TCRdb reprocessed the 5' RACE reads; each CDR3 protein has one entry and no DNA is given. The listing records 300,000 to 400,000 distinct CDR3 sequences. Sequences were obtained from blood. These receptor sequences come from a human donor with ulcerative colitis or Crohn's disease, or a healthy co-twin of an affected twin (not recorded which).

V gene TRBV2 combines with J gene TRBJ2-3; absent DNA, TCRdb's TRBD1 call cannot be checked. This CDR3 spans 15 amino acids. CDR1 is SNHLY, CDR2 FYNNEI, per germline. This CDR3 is CASSLGQGFTDTQYF.

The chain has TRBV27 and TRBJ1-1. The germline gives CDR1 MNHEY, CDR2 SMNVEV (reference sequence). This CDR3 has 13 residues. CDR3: CASSFGKATEAFF.

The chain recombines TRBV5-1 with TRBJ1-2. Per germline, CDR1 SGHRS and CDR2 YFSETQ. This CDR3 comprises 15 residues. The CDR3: CASSITAHTNYGYTF.

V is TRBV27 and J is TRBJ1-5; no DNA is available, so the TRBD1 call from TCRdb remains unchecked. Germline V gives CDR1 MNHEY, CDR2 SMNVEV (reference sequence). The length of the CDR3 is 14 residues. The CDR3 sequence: CASARTGANQPQHF.

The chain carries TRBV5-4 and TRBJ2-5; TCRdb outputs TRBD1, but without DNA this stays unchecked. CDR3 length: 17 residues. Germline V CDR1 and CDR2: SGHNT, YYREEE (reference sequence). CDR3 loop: CASSLARDKGRKETQYF.

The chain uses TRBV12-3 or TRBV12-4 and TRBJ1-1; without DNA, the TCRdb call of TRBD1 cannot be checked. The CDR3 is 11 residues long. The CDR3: CASRRGQGAFF.

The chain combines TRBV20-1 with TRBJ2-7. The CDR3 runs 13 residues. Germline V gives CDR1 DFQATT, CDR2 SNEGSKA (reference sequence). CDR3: CSASRQGPDEQYF.

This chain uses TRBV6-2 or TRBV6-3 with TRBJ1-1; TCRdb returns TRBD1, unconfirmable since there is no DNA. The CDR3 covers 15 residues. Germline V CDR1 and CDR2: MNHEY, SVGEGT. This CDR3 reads CASRQGASSLAEAFF.

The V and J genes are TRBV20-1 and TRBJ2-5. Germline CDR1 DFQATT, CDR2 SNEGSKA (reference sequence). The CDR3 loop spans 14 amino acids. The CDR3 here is CSALRWRIQETQYF.

CDR3: CASSQRAGGPEAFF. This chain links TRBV7-8 with TRBJ1-1; there is no DNA to check the TCRdb D call of TRBD1. Germline V gene lookup returns CDR1 SGHVS and CDR2 FQNEAQ. This CDR3 comprises 14 residues.

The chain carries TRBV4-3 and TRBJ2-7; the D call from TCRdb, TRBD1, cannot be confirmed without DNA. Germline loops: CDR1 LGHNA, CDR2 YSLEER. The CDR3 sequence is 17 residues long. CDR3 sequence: CASSQVYMGQRKYEQYF.

The CDR3 spells CASSQGQGETQYF. The V and J genes are TRBV7-8 and TRBJ2-5; TCRdb names TRBD1, which stays unverified in the absence of DNA. This CDR3 is 13 amino acids long. Germline CDR1 SGHVS, CDR2 FQNEAQ.

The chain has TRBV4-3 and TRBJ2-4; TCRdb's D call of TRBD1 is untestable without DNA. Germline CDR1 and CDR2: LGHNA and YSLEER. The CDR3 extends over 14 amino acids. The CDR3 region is CASSQEVGAVIQYF.

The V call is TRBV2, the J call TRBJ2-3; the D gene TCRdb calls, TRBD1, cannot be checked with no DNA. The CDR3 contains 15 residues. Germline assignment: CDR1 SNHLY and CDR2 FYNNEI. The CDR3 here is CASTTGVPQAGGQYF.

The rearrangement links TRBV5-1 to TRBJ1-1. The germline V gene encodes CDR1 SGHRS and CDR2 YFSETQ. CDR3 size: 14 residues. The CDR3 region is CASSIGQATTEAFF.

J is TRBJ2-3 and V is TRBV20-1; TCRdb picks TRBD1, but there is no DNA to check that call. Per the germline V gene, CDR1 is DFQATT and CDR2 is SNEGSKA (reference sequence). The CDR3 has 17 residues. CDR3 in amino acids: CSARVAPGQEDTDTQYF.

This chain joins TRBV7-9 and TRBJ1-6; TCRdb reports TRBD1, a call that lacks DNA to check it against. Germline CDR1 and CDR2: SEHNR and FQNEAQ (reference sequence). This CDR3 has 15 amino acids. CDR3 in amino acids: CASSNPPPGYSPLHF.

CDR3 residues: CSARSGTRGGTDTQYF. The chain combines TRBV20-1 with TRBJ2-3; TCRdb's D gene call, TRBD2, goes unchecked for lack of DNA. The germline V gene encodes CDR1 DFQATT and CDR2 SNEGSKA (reference sequence). The CDR3 has 16 residues.

The CDR3 is CASSLPRTVFRSETQYF. This chain connects TRBV7-8 to TRBJ2-5. Germline-derived CDR1 and CDR2 are SGHVS and FQNEAQ. CDR3 length: 17 amino acids.

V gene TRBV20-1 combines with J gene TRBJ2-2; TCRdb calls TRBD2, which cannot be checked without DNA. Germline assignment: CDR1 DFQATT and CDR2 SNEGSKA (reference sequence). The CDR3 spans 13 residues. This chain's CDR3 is CSARTGGRGELFF.

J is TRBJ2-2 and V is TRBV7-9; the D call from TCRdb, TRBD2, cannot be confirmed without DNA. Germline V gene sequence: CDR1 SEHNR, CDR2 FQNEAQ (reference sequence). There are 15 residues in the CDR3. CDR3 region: CASSASGRDTGELFF.

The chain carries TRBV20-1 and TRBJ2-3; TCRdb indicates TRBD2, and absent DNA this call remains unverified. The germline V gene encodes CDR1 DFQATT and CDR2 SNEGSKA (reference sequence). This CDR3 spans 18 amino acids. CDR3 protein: CSARDPGSTRQGTDTQYF.